This TCR beta chain was observed in a study of blood T cells in healthy people across ages. Using a J-beta primer mix together with a sample-barcoded 5' primer, a second PCR was run for about 6 to 12 cycles. Every cDNA molecule carried a tag from a template-switch adaptor bearing 12 random nucleotides. TCRdb reprocessed the 5' RACE reads with MiXCR, giving one entry per CDR3 protein. The sample holds approximately 1,700,000 distinct CDR3 sequences, about 39% seen once. V was clipped by 8 bases and J by 1 base; unmatched bases: 2. The germline CDR1 and CDR2 sequences are MNHEY and SVGEGT. This CDR3 has 13 amino acids. Study-wide points: Any changes in expanded clonotypes were possibly confounded, as donor CMV status remained unknown.

Of note for this clonotype: Its specificity is not known.

The material sequenced was blood. V is TRBV6-2 or TRBV6-3 and J is TRBJ2-7, with 10 bases lining up with TRBD2. The TCR originated in a human donor in good health. For the CDR3, the DNA is TGTGCCAGCGTAGCGGGGGGATCCTACGAGCAGTACTTC. Translated, it gives CASVAGGSYEQYF.